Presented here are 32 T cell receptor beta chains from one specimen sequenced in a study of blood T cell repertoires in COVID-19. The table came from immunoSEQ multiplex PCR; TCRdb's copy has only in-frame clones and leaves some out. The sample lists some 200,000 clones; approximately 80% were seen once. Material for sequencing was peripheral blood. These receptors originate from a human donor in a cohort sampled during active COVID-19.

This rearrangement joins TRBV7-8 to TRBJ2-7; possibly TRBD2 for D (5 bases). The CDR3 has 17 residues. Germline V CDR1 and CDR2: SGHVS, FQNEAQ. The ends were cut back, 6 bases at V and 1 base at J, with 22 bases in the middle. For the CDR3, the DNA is TGTGCCAGCAGTCCTTTGGACTCTTGGTACACATCCTACGAGCAGTACTTC. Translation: CASSPLDSWYTSYEQYF. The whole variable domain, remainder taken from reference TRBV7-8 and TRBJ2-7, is GAGVSQSPRYKVAKRGQDVALRCDPISGHVSLFWYQQALGQGPEFLTYFQNEAQLDKSGLPSDRFFAERPEGSVSTLKIQRTQQEDSAVYLCASSPLDSWYTSYEQYFGPGTRLTVT.

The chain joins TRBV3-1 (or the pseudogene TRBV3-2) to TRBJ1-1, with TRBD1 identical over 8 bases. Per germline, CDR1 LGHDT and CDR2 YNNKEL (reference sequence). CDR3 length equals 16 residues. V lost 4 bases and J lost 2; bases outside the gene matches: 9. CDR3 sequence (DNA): TGTGCCAGCAGCCCTCCCGGGACAGGTCTTAACACTGAAGCTTTCTTT. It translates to CASSPPGTGLNTEAFF.

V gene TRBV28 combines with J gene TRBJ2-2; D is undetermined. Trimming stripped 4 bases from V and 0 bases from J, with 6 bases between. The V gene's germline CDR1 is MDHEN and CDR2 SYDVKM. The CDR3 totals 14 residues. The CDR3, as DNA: TGTGCCAGCAGTTCTGGGCCGAACACCGGGGAGCTGTTTTTT. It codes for CASSSGPNTGELFF.

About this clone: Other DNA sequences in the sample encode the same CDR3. CDR3 loop: CASSVGQRNEKLFF. The CDR3 DNA follows: TGCGCCAGCAGTGTGGGACAGAGAAATGAAAAACTGTTTTTT. The chain joins TRBV5-1 to TRBJ1-4; 7 bases align to TRBD1. The germline gives CDR1 SGHRS, CDR2 YFSETQ. The CDR3 covers 14 residues. V gave up 5 bases and J gave up 5 bases; unmatched junction bases: 6.

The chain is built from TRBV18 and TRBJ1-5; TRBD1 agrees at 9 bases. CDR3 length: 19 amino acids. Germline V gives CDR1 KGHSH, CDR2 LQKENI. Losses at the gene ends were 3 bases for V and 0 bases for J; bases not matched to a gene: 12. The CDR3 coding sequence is TGTGCCAGCTCACCTACCGGGACAGGGATTTTCTATAGCAATCAGCCCCAGCATTTT. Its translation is CASSPTGTGIFYSNQPQHF.

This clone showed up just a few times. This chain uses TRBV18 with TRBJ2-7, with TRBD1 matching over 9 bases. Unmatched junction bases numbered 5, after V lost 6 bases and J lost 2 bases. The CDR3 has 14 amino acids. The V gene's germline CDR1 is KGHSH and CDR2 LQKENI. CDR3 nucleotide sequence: TGTGCCAGCTCGACAGGGGGGTGGGCCTACGAGCAGTACTTC. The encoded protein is CASSTGGWAYEQYF.

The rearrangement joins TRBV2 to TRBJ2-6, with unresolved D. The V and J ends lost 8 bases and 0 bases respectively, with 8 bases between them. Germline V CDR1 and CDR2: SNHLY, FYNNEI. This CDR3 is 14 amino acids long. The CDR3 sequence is CASHRFSGANVLTF. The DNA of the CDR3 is TGTGCCAGCCATCGGTTCTCTGGGGCCAACGTCCTGACTTTC.

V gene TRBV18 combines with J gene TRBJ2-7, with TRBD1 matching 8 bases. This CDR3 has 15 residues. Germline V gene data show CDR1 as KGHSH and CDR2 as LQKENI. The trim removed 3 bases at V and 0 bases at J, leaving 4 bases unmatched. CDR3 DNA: TGTGCCAGCTCACCCACAGGGGGGTTCTCCTACGAGCAGTACTTC. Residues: CASSPTGGFSYEQYF.

CDR3 protein: CASSPGTSVSYEQYF. CDR3 coding DNA: TGTGCCAGCAGTCCCGGGACTAGCGTCTCCTACGAGCAGTACTTC. V gene TRBV2 combines with J gene TRBJ2-7, with 10 bases aligning to TRBD2. CDR3 size: 15 residues. Germline CDR1 reads SNHLY; CDR2 reads FYNNEI. The J segment lost 0 bases and the V segment lost 5 bases, leaving 4 bases of the junction unmatched.

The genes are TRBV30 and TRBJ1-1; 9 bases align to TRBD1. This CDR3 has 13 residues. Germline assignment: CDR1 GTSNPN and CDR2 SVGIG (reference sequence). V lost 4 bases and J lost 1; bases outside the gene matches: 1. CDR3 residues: CAWNRGRNTEAFF. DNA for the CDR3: TGTGCCTGGAACAGGGGGCGGAACACTGAAGCTTTCTTT.

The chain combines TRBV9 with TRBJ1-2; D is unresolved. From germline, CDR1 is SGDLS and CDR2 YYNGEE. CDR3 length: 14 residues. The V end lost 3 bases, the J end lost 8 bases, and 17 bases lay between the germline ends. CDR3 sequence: CASSGGGVVEGYTF. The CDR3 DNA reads TGTGCCAGCAGCGGAGGAGGAGTGGTGGAGGGCTACACCTTC.

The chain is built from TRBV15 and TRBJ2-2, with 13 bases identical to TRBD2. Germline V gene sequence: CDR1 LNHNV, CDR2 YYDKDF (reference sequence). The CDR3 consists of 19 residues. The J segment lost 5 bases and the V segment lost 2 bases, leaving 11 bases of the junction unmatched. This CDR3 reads CATSRSLGLAGSGTGELFF. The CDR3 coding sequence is TGTGCCACCAGCAGATCTCTGGGACTAGCGGGATCGGGGACCGGGGAGCTGTTTTTT.

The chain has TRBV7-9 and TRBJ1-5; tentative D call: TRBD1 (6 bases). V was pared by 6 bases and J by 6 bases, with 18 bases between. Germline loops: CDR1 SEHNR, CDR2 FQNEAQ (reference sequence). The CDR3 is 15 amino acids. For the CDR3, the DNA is TGTGCCAGCAGTCTTCAGGGGAATGTGGGTCAGCCCCAGCATTTT. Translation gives CASSLQGNVGQPQHF. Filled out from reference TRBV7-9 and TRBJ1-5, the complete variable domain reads DTGVSQNPRHKITKRGQNVTFRCDPISEHNRLYWYRQTLGQGPEFLTYFQNEAQLEKSRLLSDRFSAERPKGSFSTLEIQRTEQGDSAMYLCASSLQGNVGQPQHFGDGTRLSIL.

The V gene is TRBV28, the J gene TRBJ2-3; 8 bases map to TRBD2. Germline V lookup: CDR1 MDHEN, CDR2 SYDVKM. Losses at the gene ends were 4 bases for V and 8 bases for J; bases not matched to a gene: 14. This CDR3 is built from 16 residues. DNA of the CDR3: TGTGCCAGCAGTTATCTATATAGCGGGACGGGCGGTACGCAGTATTTT. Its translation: CASSYLYSGTGGTQYF.

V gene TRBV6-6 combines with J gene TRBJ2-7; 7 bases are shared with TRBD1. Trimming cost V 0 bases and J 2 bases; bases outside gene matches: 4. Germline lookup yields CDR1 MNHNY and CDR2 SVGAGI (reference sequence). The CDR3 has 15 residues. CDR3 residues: CASSYSQGQTYEQYF. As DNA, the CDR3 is TGTGCCAGCAGTTACTCCCAGGGACAGACCTACGAGCAGTACTTC.

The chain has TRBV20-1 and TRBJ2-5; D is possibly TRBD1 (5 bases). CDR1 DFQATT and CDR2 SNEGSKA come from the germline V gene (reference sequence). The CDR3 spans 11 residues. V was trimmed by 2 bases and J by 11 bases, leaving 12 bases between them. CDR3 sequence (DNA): TGCAGTGCTAGAAGTGCGGCAGGGCAGTACTTC. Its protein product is CSARSAAGQYF.

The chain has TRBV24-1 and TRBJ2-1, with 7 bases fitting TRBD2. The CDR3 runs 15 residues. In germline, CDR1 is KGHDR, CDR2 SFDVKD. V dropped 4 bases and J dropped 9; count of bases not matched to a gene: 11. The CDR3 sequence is CATSDPGEGGGEQFF. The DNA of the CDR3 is TGTGCCACCAGTGACCCTGGGGAGGGTGGCGGTGAGCAGTTCTTC.

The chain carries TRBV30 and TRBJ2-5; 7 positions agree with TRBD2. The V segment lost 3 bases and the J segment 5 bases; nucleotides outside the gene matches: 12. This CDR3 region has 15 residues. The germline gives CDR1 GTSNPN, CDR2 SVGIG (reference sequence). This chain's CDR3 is CAWSLQKTSSETQYF. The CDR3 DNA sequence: TGTGCCTGGAGCCTCCAAAAGACTAGCTCGGAGACCCAGTACTTC.

The CDR3 here is CASSLRQGYTGELFF. The CDR3 DNA reads as TGCGCCAGCAGCTTGCGACAGGGGTACACCGGGGAGCTGTTTTTT. The V gene is TRBV5-1, the J gene TRBJ2-2; 8 bases agree with TRBD1. CDR1 is SGHRS, CDR2 YFSETQ, per germline. V lost 1 base to trimming and J lost 3 bases; unmatched junction nucleotides: 2. The CDR3 totals 15 residues.

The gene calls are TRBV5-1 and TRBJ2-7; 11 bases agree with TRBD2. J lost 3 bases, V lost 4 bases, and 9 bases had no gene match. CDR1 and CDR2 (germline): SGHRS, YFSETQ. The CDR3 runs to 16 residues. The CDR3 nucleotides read TGCGCCAGCAGCCCTTATAGCGGGAGGGCCCTCTACGAGCAGTACTTC. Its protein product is CASSPYSGRALYEQYF.

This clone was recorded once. The CDR3: CASSINSGNTGELFF. The CDR3 DNA follows: TGCGCCAGCAGCATCAATAGCGGGAACACCGGGGAGCTGTTTTTT. The gene calls are TRBV5-1 and TRBJ2-2; a weak D match, TRBD2 (6 bases). The CDR3 sequence is 15 residues long. Germline V CDR1 and CDR2: SGHRS, YFSETQ. Trimming shortened V by 4 bases and J by 1 base, and 11 bases separated the two germline ends.

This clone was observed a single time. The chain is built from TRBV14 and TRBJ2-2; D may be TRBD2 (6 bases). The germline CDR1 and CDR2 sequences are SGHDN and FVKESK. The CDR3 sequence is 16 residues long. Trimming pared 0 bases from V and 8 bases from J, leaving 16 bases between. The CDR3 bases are TGTGCCAGCAGCCAAGAGGCTAGCGTGCCTACTGGGGAGCTGTTTTTT. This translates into CASSQEASVPTGELFF.

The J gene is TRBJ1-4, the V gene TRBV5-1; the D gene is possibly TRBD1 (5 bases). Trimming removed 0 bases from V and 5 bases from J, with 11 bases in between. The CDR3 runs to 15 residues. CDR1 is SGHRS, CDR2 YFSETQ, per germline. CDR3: CASSLVSGPNEKLFF. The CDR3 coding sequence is TGCGCCAGCAGCTTGGTTTCAGGGCCCAATGAAAAACTGTTTTTT. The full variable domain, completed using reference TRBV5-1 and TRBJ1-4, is KAGVTQTPRYLIKTRGQQVTLSCSPISGHRSVSWYQQTPGQGLQFLFEYFSETQRNKGNFPGRFSGRQFSNSRSEMNVSTLELGDSALYLCASSLVSGPNEKLFFGSGTQLSVL.

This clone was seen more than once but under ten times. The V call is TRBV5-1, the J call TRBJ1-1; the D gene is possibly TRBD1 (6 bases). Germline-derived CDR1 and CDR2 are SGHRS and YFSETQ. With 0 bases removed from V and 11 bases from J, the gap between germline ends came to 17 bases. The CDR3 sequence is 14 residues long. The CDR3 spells CASSLGSAGAIAFF. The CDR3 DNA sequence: TGCGCCAGCAGCTTGGGGTCGGCAGGGGCTATCGCTTTCTTT.

CDR3 residues: CSVEDLGSGRGEGLAGEQFF. CDR3 nucleotide sequence: TGCAGCGTTGAAGATCTAGGGTCAGGCCGAGGGGAGGGACTAGCAGGAGAGCAGTTCTTC. The rearrangement joins TRBV29-1 to TRBJ2-1; TRBD2 agrees at 9 bases. V gave up 0 bases and J gave up 10 bases; unmatched junction bases: 25. The germline gives CDR1 SQVTM, CDR2 ANQGSEA. The CDR3 extends over 20 amino acids.

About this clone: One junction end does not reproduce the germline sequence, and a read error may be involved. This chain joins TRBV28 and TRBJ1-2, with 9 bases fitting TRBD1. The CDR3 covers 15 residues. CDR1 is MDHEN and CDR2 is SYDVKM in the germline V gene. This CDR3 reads CTSSPRGTGWNGYTF. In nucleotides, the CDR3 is TGTACCAGCAGTCCCCGAGGGACAGGGTGGAATGGCTACACCTTC.

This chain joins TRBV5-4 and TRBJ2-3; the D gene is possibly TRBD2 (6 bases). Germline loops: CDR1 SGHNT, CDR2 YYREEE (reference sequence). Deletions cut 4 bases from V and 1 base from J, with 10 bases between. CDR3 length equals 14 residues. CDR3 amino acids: CASSPGGRTDTQYF. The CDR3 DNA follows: TGTGCCAGCAGCCCAGGAGGGCGCACAGATACGCAGTATTTT.

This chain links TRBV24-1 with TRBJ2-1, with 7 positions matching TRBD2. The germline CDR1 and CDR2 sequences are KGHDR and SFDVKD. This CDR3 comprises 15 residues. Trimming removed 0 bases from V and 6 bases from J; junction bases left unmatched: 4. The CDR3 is CATSDLRLAVNEQFF. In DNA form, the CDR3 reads TGTGCCACCAGTGATTTGCGGCTAGCGGTCAATGAGCAGTTCTTC.

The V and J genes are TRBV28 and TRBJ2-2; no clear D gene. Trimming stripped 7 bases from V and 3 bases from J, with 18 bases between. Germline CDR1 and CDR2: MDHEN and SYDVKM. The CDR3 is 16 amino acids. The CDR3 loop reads CASTSLTYGHTGELFF. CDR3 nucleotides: TGTGCCAGCACCTCACTTACGTATGGGCACACCGGGGAGCTGTTTTTT.

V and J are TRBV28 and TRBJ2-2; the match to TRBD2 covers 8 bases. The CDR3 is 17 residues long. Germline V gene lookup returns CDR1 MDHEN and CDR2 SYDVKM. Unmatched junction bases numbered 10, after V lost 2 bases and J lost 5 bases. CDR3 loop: CASSLIRSGSRTGELFF. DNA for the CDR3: TGTGCCAGCAGTTTAATAAGAAGCGGGAGTCGGACCGGGGAGCTGTTTTTT. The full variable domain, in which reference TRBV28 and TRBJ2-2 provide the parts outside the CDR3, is DVKVTQSSRYLVKRTGEKVFLECVQDMDHENMFWYRQDPGLGLRLIYFSYDVKMKEKGDIPEGYSVSREKKERFSLILESASTNQTSMYLCASSLIRSGSRTGELFFGEGSRLTVL.

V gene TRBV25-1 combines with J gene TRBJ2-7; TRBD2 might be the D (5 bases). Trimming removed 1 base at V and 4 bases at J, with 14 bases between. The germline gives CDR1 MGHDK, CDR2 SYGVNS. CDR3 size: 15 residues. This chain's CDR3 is CASSESAGLIYEQYF. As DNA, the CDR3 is TGTGCCAGCAGTGAATCCGCAGGACTCATTTACGAGCAGTACTTC.

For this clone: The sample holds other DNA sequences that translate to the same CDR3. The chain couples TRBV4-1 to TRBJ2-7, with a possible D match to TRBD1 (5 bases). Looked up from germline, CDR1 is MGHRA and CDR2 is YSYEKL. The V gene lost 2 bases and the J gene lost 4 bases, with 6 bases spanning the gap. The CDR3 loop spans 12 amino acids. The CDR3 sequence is CASSQQGYEQYF. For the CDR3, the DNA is TGCGCCAGCAGCCAACAGGGTTACGAGCAGTACTTC.